A single sample gave rise to the 20 T cell receptor beta chains below, sequenced in a study of blood T cell repertoires in COVID-19. Sequenced by immunoSEQ multiplex PCR; TCRdb stores in-frame clones only, minus some. The sample holds around 260,000 clones, around four fifths seen once. The sequencing input was peripheral blood. The receptors were sampled from a man aged 55-75 years with acute or convalescent COVID-19.

V and J are TRBV5-1 and TRBJ2-1; 8 bases are a match to TRBD2. After removal of 0 bases from V and 1 base from J, the junction contained 3 bases not matched to a gene. In germline, CDR1 is SGHRS, CDR2 YFSETQ. The CDR3 runs 16 residues. DNA of the CDR3: TGCGCCAGCAGCTTGGGGGCTAGCGGGTCCTACAATGAGCAGTTCTTC. As protein: CASSLGASGSYNEQFF.

In its sample, this clone was seen once. The chain couples TRBV7-3 to TRBJ1-1, with D possibly matching TRBD1 (5 bases). This CDR3 has 13 residues. Germline CDR1 reads SGHTA; CDR2 reads FQGTGA. V was trimmed by 5 bases and J by 5 bases, leaving 12 bases between them. The CDR3 DNA reads as TGTGCCAGCAGCCCCGGGGGGTGGACTGAAGCTTTCTTT. Protein sequence: CASSPGGWTEAFF.

The chain recombines TRBV2 with TRBJ2-4, with 10 positions matching TRBD2. CDR1 SNHLY and CDR2 FYNNEI come from the germline V gene. V was pared by 2 bases and J by 0 bases, with 7 bases of the junction left unmatched. The CDR3 sequence is 18 residues long. The CDR3: CASSERSGGTLAKNIQYF. The CDR3, as DNA: TGTGCCAGCAGTGAACGTAGCGGGGGGACTCTAGCCAAAAACATTCAGTACTTC.

This chain links TRBV19 with TRBJ1-5, with D maybe TRBD1 (6 bases). V lost 3 bases and J lost 0, with 15 bases in between. This CDR3 has 17 residues. CDR1 is LNHDA, CDR2 SQIVND, per germline (reference sequence). CDR3 in amino acids: CASSMGWTDYSNQPQHF. DNA of the CDR3: TGTGCCAGTAGTATGGGTTGGACAGACTATAGCAATCAGCCCCAGCATTTT.

This rearrangement joins TRBV19 to TRBJ2-1; D gene unclear. CDR3 size: 15 residues. CDR1 LNHDA and CDR2 SQIVND come from the germline V gene (reference sequence). The ends were cut back, 1 base at V and 3 bases at J, with 10 bases in the middle. The CDR3 region is CASSIAPGLYNEQFF. Here the CDR3 DNA reads TGTGCCAGTAGTATAGCCCCTGGGCTCTACAATGAGCAGTTCTTC.

This clone showed up just a few times. V gene TRBV25-1 combines with J gene TRBJ1-1; no reliable D call. The CDR3 length is 14 residues. V dropped 1 base and J dropped 1 base, with 7 bases sitting between them. Per the germline V gene, CDR1 is MGHDK and CDR2 is SYGVNS. The CDR3 coding sequence is TGTGCCAGCAGTGAATCTGGGCAGAACACTGAAGCTTTCTTT. Translating gives CASSESGQNTEAFF.

The chain uses TRBV6-1 and TRBJ2-1; TRBD1 matches at 7 bases. Germline CDR1 is MNHNS and CDR2 is SASEGT. This CDR3 region has 13 residues. The trim removed 1 base at V and 12 bases at J, leaving 6 bases unmatched. The DNA for the CDR3 is TGTGCCAGCAGTGAAGGGGAAAGACAGGGGCAGTTCTTC. Translated: CASSEGERQGQFF.

The V gene is TRBV5-4, the J gene TRBJ1-1, with D possibly TRBD1 on 5 matching bases. This CDR3 spans 14 amino acids. The V end was cut by 2 bases, the J end by 4 bases, with 12 bases between. The germline V gene has CDR1 SGHNT and CDR2 YYREEE (reference sequence). The CDR3 DNA follows: TGTGCCAGCAGCTTTGGGGGGTCGGCCACTGAAGCTTTCTTT. Translated, it gives CASSFGGSATEAFF. The entire variable domain, with the rest obtained from reference TRBV5-4 and TRBJ1-1, is as follows: ETGVTQSPTHLIKTRGQQVTLRCSSQSGHNTVSWYQQALGQGPQFIFQYYREEENGRGNFPPRFSGLQFPNYSSELNVNALELDDSALYLCASSFGGSATEAFFGQGTRLTVV.

The chain joins TRBV5-8 to TRBJ2-3; 10 bases line up with TRBD2. The germline CDR1 and CDR2 sequences are SGHTS and YDEGEE. This CDR3 comprises 16 residues. J lost 2 bases, V lost 0 bases, and 3 bases had no gene match. The CDR3 nucleotides are TGTGCCAGCAGCTTGGGGACTAGCGGATACACAGATACGCAGTATTTT. Its protein product is CASSLGTSGYTDTQYF.

This sequence joins TRBV12-5 and TRBJ1-3, with D possibly matching TRBD1 (5 bases). Germline CDR1 and CDR2: LGHNT and FRNRAP. Trimming left V 3 bases short and J 7 bases short, with 13 bases between. This CDR3 spans 14 amino acids. The DNA for the CDR3 is TGTGCTAGTGGTTTTGGTGCTCGGGGGAACACCATATATTTT. Translating gives CASGFGARGNTIYF.

This chain connects TRBV5-5 to TRBJ1-5; D gene unclear. Germline V lookup: CDR1 SGHKS, CDR2 YYEKEE (reference sequence). The CDR3 extends over 13 amino acids. V gave up 4 bases and J gave up 0 bases, with 5 bases separating them. CDR3 amino acids: CASSPISNQPQHF. The CDR3 DNA follows: TGTGCCAGCAGCCCTATTAGCAATCAGCCCCAGCATTTT.

This clone has just one count. The chain links TRBV7-6 to TRBJ2-7, with TRBD2 matching 8 bases. Unmatched junction bases numbered 4, after V lost 3 bases and J lost 3 bases. The CDR3 covers 14 residues. Germline lookup yields CDR1 SGHVS and CDR2 FNYEAQ. Here the CDR3 reads CASSLGSGSYEQYF. The DNA for the CDR3 is TGTGCCAGCAGCTTGGGCAGCGGGAGCTACGAGCAGTACTTC.

The chain couples TRBV7-9 to TRBJ2-1; 7 bases are shared with TRBD2. CDR1 and CDR2 from the germline V gene are SEHNR and FQNEAQ (reference sequence). The CDR3 runs to 16 residues. Trimming took 4 bases from V and 1 from J; bases not matched to a gene: 7. CDR3: CASSSSRSGSYNEQFF. The CDR3 DNA sequence: TGTGCCAGCAGCTCCAGCCGTAGCGGGTCCTACAATGAGCAGTTCTTC.

This clone is a singleton in its sample. J is TRBJ1-5 and V is TRBV30; 7 bases align to TRBD1. The CDR3 totals 15 residues. Germline CDR1 reads GTSNPN; CDR2 reads SVGIG (reference sequence). V trimming: 2 bases; J trimming: 0 bases; junction bases outside the gene matches: 4. This CDR3 reads CAWSQGGFSNQPQHF. The CDR3 nucleotides are TGTGCCTGGAGTCAAGGGGGCTTTAGCAATCAGCCCCAGCATTTT.

The V call is TRBV7-9, the J call TRBJ1-6, with D maybe TRBD1 (5 bases). V was clipped by 1 base and J by 10 bases, with 11 bases between them. Germline V gene data show CDR1 as SEHNR and CDR2 as FQNEAQ (reference sequence). This CDR3 spans 14 amino acids. The DNA of the CDR3 is TGTGCCAGCAGCTTAGAAACCCGGGGGTCACCCCTCCACTTT. Translated, it gives CASSLETRGSPLHF.

This clone was found a few times. This chain uses TRBV6-5 with TRBJ2-5, with 8 bases that match TRBD1. V lost 7 bases and J lost 0; bases outside the gene matches: 4. This CDR3 is 14 amino acids long. From germline, CDR1 is MNHEY and CDR2 SVGAGI. DNA of the CDR3: TGTGCCAGCAAGCCAGGGGGCAACCAAGAGACCCAGTACTTC. This gives the protein CASKPGGNQETQYF.

The chain employs TRBV29-1 and TRBJ2-2, with TRBD1 as a possible D gene (7 bases). The CDR3 has 14 residues. V was cut by 7 bases and J by 1 base, with 13 bases left in between. In germline, CDR1 is SQVTM, CDR2 ANQGSEA. Here the CDR3 DNA reads TGCAGCGGCGGGACAGCCGAGAACACCGGGGAGCTGTTTTTT. This encodes CSGGTAENTGELFF.

The chain is built from TRBV5-4 and TRBJ2-7; 7 bases are shared with TRBD1. The CDR3 covers 14 residues. V shed 4 bases, J shed 6 bases, and the junction held 10 bases outside the gene matches. The germline V gene encodes CDR1 SGHNT and CDR2 YYREEE (reference sequence). DNA of the CDR3: TGTGCCAGCAGCCGCGACAGGGCGGGTGGCGAGCAGTACTTC. Protein sequence: CASSRDRAGGEQYF. The whole variable domain, remainder taken from reference TRBV5-4 and TRBJ2-7, is ETGVTQSPTHLIKTRGQQVTLRCSSQSGHNTVSWYQQALGQGPQFIFQYYREEENGRGNFPPRFSGLQFPNYSSELNVNALELDDSALYLCASSRDRAGGEQYFGPGTRLTVT.

The V gene is TRBV27, the J gene TRBJ2-2; the match to TRBD2 covers 7 bases. V was clipped by 3 bases and J by 4 bases; unmatched bases: 5. The germline V gene encodes CDR1 MNHEY and CDR2 SMNVEV (reference sequence). This CDR3 spans 15 amino acids. CDR3 nucleotides: TGTGCCAGCAGTTTTGATGGGAGGGCCACCGGGGAGCTGTTTTTT. Encoded protein: CASSFDGRATGELFF.

This clone was observed a single time. This rearrangement joins TRBV12-3 or TRBV12-4 to TRBJ1-5; 8 positions agree with TRBD1. The V segment lost 7 bases and the J segment 6 bases; nucleotides outside the gene matches: 5. This CDR3 region has 13 residues. The CDR3 DNA is TGTGCCAGCAATCTCAGGGGGCTTCAGCCCCAGCATTTT. It encodes CASNLRGLQPQHF.